This section outlines one T cell receptor (beta chain) sequence together with its context. Its target is not known. Study-level findings and limits: Tumor memory CD4+ T cell TCR gene usage was found to cluster with blood and lymph node memory CD4+ cells and with lymph node naive CD4+ cells.

Semi-nested PCR with Nested Universal Primer A followed constant-region reverse priming of full-length variable regions. TCRdb re-derived calls from the 5' RACE reads in MiXCR, one entry per CDR3 protein. This table holds roughly 6,000 distinct CDR3 sequences, approximately 59% found once. Sample: tumor-infiltrating memory CD4+ T cells sorted from the breast tumor. Specified subset: memory CD4+ T cells, CD4+CD45RO+CD25-. The clonotype comes from a female donor with breast cancer.

The DNA of the CDR3 is TGTGCCACCAGTGACGAAAACACCGGGACTAGTGCCAATGAGCAGTTCTTC. Translated, it gives CATSDENTGTSANEQFF. V and J are TRBV24-1 and TRBJ2-1; 8 bases match TRBD2. The germline V gene has CDR1 KGHDR and CDR2 SFDVKD. The trim removed 4 bases at V and 6 bases at J, leaving 13 bases unmatched. This CDR3 spans 17 amino acids.